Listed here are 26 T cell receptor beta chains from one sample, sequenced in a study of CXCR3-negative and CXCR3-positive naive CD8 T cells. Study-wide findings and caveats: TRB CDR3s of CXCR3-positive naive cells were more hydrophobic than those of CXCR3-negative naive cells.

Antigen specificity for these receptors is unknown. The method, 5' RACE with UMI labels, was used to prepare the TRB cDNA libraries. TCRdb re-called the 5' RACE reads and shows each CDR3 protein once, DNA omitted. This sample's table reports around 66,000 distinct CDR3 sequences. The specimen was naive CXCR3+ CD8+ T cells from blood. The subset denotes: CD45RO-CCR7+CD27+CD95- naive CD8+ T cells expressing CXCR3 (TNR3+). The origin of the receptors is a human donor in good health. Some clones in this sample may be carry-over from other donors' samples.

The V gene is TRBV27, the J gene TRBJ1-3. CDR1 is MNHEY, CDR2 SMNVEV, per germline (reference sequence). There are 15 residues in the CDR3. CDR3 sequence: CASSLSVTSGNTIYF.

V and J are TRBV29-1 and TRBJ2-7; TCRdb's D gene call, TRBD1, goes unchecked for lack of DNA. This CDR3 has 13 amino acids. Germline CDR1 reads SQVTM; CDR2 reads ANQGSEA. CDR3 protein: CSATGTGFYEQYF.

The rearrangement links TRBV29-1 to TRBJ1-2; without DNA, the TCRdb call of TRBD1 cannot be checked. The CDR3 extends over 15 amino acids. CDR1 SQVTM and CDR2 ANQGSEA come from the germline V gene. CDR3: CSVEGPTGTPYGYTF.

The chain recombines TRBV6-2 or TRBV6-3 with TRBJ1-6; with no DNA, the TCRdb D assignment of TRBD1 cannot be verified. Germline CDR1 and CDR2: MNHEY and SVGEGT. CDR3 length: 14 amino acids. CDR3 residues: CASSSGTDNSPLHF.

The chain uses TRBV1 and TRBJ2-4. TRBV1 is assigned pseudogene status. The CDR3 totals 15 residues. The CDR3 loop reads CTSSATVGIRDIQYF.

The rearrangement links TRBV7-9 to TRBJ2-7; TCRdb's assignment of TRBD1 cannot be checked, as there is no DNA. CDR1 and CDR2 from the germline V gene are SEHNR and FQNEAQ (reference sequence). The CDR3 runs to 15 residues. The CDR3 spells CASNAWGNPGYEQYF.

CDR3 protein: CASSFGETEAFF. This chain links TRBV12-3 or TRBV12-4 with TRBJ1-1. The CDR3 contains 12 residues.

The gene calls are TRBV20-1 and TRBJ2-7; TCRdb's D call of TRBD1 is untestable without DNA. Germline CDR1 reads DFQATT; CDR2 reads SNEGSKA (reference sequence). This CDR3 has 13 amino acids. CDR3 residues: CSAPPPSHYEQYF.

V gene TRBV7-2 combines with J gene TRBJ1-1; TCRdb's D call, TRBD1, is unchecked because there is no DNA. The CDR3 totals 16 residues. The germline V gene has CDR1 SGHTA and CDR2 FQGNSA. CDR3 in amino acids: CASSLHPDRRYTEAFF.

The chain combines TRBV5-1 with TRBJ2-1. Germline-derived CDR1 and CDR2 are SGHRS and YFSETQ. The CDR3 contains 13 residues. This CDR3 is CASGFYGNNEQFF.

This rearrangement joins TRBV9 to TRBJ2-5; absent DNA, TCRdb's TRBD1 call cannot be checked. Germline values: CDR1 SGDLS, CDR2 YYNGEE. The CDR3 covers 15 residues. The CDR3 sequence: CASSGSGGDEETQYF.

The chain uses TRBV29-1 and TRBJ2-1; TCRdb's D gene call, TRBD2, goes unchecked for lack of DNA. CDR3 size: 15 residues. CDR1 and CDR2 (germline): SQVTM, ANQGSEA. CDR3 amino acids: CSGETLAGGYNEQFF.

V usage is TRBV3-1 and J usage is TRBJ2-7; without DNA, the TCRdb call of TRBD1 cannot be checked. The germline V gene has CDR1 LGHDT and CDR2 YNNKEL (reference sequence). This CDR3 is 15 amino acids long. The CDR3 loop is CASSPDRGKTYEQYF.

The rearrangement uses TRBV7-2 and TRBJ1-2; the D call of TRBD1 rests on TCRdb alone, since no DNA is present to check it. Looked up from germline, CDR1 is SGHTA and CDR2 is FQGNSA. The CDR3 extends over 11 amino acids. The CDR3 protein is CASSFSGGYTF.

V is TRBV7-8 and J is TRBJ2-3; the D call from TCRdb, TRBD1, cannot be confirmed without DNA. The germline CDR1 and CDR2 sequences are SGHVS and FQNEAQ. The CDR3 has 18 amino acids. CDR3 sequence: CASSLRNRGNRGTDTQYF.

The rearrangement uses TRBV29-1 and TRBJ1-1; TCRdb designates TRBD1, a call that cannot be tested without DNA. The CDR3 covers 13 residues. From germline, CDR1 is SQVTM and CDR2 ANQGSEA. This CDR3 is CSVEDGQNTEAFF.

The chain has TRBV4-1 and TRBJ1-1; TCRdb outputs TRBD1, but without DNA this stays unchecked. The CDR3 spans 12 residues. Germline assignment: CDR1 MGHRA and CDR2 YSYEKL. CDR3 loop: CASSRSGGEAFF.

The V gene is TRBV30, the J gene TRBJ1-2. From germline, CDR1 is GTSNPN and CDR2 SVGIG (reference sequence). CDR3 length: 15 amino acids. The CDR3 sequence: CAWSETPGKNYGYTF.

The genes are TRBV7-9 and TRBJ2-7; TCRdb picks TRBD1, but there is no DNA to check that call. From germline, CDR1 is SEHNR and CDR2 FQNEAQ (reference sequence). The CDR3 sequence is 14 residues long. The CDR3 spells CASTHPGQSYEQYF.

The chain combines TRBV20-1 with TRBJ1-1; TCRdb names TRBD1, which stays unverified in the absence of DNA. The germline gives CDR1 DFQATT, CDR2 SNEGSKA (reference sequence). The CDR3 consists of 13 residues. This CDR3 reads CSAGQGSATEAFF.

The CDR3 here is CASSGGVGNYGYTF. The chain couples TRBV7-2 to TRBJ1-2; TCRdb's D call, TRBD1, is unchecked because there is no DNA. Germline CDR1 SGHTA, CDR2 FQGNSA. This CDR3 is 14 amino acids long. The variable domain in full, completed from reference TRBV7-2 and TRBJ1-2, reads GAGVSQSPSNKVTEKGKDVELRCDPISGHTALYWYRQSLGQGLEFLIYFQGNSAPDKSGLPSDRFSAERTGGSVSTLTIQRTQQEDSAVYLCASSGGVGNYGYTFGSGTRLTVV.

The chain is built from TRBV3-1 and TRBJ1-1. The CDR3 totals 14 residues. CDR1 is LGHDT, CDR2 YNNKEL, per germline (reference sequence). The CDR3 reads CASSIWEEDTEAFF.

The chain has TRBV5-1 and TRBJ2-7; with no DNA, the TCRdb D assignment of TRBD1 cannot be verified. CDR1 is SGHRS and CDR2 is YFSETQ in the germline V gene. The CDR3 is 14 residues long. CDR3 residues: CASSLDQGGYEQYF.

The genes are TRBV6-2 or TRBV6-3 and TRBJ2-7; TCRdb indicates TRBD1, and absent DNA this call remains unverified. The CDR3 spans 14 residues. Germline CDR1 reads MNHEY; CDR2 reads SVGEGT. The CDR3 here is CASSYSWDSYEQYF.

The CDR3 sequence: CASSLVSTEEAFF. The chain uses TRBV7-9 and TRBJ1-1. The CDR3 spans 13 residues. Germline V lookup: CDR1 SEHNR, CDR2 FQNEAQ (reference sequence).

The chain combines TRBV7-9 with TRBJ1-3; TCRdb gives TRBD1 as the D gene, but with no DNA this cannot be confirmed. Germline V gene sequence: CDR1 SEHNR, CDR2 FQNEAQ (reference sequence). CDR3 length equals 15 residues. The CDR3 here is CASSWGLSSGNTIYF.